This section outlines one T cell receptor (beta chain) sequence together with its context. As yet, its antigen is unknown. Researchers reported sorting CD4+ naive, central memory, regulatory and stem cell-like memory cells via CD45RO/CCR7/CD25/CD127/CD95/CD27. The sequenced template was cDNA made from the entire isolated RNA. Profiling relied on immunoSEQ multiplex PCR, and the TCRdb table lists in-frame clones only, not all of them. The sample records some 160,000 clones, around 8.6% being singletons. The V end lost 1 base, the J end lost 1 base, and 12 bases lay between the germline ends. CDR3 length: 16 amino acids. Germline lookup yields CDR1 LGHNA and CDR2 YSLEER. This sample was taken from a study of beta chain features in type 1 diabetes. About the research overall: Researchers looked at some 99 million sorted cells across all samples. Study-level results: When VDJ junctions were examined, type 1 diabetes patients showed fewer insertions and more deletions. Shortening of TCRB CDR3s, moderate but significant, appeared in all four CD4+ subsets of Type 1 diabetes patients.

The genes are TRBV4-3 and TRBJ2-3, with TRBD2 as a possible D gene (5 bases). The TCR originated in a woman aged 18-30 years with type 1 diabetes. The sequenced sample consisted of central memory CD4+ T cells from blood. For the CDR3, the DNA is TGCGCCAGCAGCCAAGGGGCGGAGGCTGGCACAGATACGCAGTATTTT. Protein: CASSQGAEAGTDTQYF.